Listed here are 26 T cell receptor beta chains from one sample, sequenced in a study of blood T cell repertoires in COVID-19. Clones were read by immunoSEQ multiplex PCR, and TCRdb kept only the in-frame ones, dropping some. Found here are roughly 60,000 clones, 80% to 90% of them singletons; the top ten hold more than 13%. Source material: peripheral blood. These receptors originate from an older man with acute or convalescent COVID-19.

The chain combines TRBV6-5 with TRBJ1-1, with a possible D match to TRBD1 (5 bases). Trimming took 7 bases from V and 0 from J, leaving 15 bases between them. The CDR3 loop spans 15 amino acids. Germline loops: CDR1 MNHEY, CDR2 SVGAGI. CDR3 DNA: TGTGCCAGCACCCCTCGTGGGGCGATGAACACTGAAGCTTTCTTT. Residues: CASTPRGAMNTEAFF.

This chain connects TRBV9 to TRBJ2-5, with 9 bases fitting TRBD2. V was clipped by 4 bases and J by 4 bases; unmatched bases: 8. The CDR3 covers 15 residues. Germline V CDR1 and CDR2: SGDLS, YYNGEE. The CDR3 DNA follows: TGTGCCAGCAGCCCTCAAGGCGGGGGGGCAGAGACCCAGTACTTC. It yields the protein CASSPQGGGAETQYF. Combining the CDR3 with reference TRBV9 and TRBJ2-5 gives the whole variable domain DSGVTQTPKHLITATGQRVTLRCSPRSGDLSVYWYQQSLDQGLQFLIQYYNGEERAKGNILERFSAQQFPDLHSELNLSSLELGDSALYFCASSPQGGGAETQYFGPGTRLLVL.

The chain joins TRBV2 to TRBJ2-3; D is possibly TRBD2 (6 bases). CDR3 size: 13 residues. Germline-derived CDR1 and CDR2 are SNHLY and FYNNEI. V was cut by 7 bases and J by 2 bases, with 10 bases left in between. The CDR3 is CASTEGHTDTQYF. The CDR3 nucleotides read TGTGCCAGCACGGAGGGGCACACAGATACGCAGTATTTT. Using reference TRBV2 and TRBJ2-3 for the parts outside the CDR3, the full variable domain is EPEVTQTPSHQVTQMGQEVILRCVPISNHLYFYWYRQILGQKVEFLVSFYNNEISEKSEIFDDQFSVERPDGSNFTLKIRSTKLEDSAMYFCASTEGHTDTQYFGPGTRLTVL.

The rearrangement uses TRBV19 and TRBJ1-2; 7 nucleotides match TRBD1. CDR1 and CDR2 from the germline V gene are LNHDA and SQIVND (reference sequence). The ends lost 7 bases at V and 5 bases at J; junction bases unmatched: 7. This CDR3 spans 13 amino acids. Here the CDR3 DNA reads TGTGCCAGTATGAGGGGACAGCTTTATGGCTACACCTTC. Translated: CASMRGQLYGYTF.

The V and J genes are TRBV28 and TRBJ1-1; possible D gene TRBD1, 5 bases. The CDR3 has 13 residues. The V end lost 5 bases, the J end lost 12 bases, and 19 bases lay between the germline ends. Germline-derived CDR1 and CDR2 are MDHEN and SYDVKM. The CDR3 DNA reads as TGTGCCAGCAGTGAGACAGTCCACAGCCCTCCTTTCTTT. Protein sequence: CASSETVHSPPFF.

This chain links TRBV11-3 with TRBJ2-1; TRBD2 is a possible D gene (6 bases). With 4 bases removed from V and 4 bases from J, the gap between germline ends came to 14 bases. Germline assignment: CDR1 SGHNT and CDR2 YENEEA. This CDR3 has 15 amino acids. The CDR3 DNA reads TGTGCCAGCAGCTCGACTAGATCCCCATACAATGAGCAGTTCTTC. It specifies CASSSTRSPYNEQFF.

J is TRBJ1-1 and V is TRBV5-1; D ambiguous. Germline V gene data show CDR1 as SGHRS and CDR2 as YFSETQ. V was shortened by 4 bases and J by 7 bases, with 17 bases between the two germline ends. This CDR3 contains 14 residues. The CDR3 reads CASSRLGRGSEAFF. The DNA for the CDR3 is TGCGCCAGCAGCCGTCTTGGTAGAGGGAGTGAAGCTTTCTTT.

This chain joins TRBV2 and TRBJ2-2; D remains ambiguous. The CDR3 loop spans 15 amino acids. V gave up 5 bases and J gave up 2 bases, with 12 bases separating them. Germline-derived CDR1 and CDR2 are SNHLY and FYNNEI. CDR3: CASSRHAANTGELFF. In nucleotides, the CDR3 is TGTGCCAGCAGTAGACACGCAGCAAACACCGGGGAGCTGTTTTTT.

This clone was seen just once. This chain joins TRBV30 and TRBJ1-3, with no clear D. Between the trimmed V and J ends, which lost 3 bases and 0 bases, there was a span of 15 bases. This CDR3 has 16 amino acids. CDR1 is GTSNPN, CDR2 SVGIG, per germline (reference sequence). CDR3 in DNA: TGTGCCTGGAGCGATCCTCGGGGAGCCTCTGGAAACACCATATATTTT. Protein sequence: CAWSDPRGASGNTIYF. Filled out from reference TRBV30 and TRBJ1-3, the complete variable domain reads SQTIHQWPATLVQPVGSPLSLECTVEGTSNPNLYWYRQAAGRGLQLLFYSVGIGQISSEVPQNLSASRPQDRQFILSSKKLLLSDSGFYLCAWSDPRGASGNTIYFGEGSWLTVV.

This clone was seen once. The chain has TRBV5-6 and TRBJ1-3; D gene ambiguous. This CDR3 is 15 amino acids long. The germline CDR1 and CDR2 sequences are SGHDT and YYEEEE. V gave up 1 base and J gave up 0 bases, with 8 bases separating them. CDR3 sequence reads: CASSLRQNSGNTIYF. The CDR3 DNA reads TGTGCCAGCAGCTTGCGCCAGAACTCTGGAAACACCATATATTTT.

The V and J genes are TRBV6-5 and TRBJ1-3; TRBD1 aligns across 9 bases. Germline V lookup: CDR1 MNHEY, CDR2 SVGAGI. The CDR3 has 14 residues. The trim removed 6 bases at V and 6 bases at J, leaving 6 bases unmatched. CDR3 residues: CASSRDREINTIYF. The CDR3 DNA follows: TGTGCCAGCAGCCGGGACAGGGAGATAAACACCATATATTTT.

This chain connects TRBV5-1 to TRBJ1-4; TRBD1 might be the D (6 bases). Germline values: CDR1 SGHRS, CDR2 YFSETQ. The CDR3 length is 15 residues. V was clipped by 0 bases and J by 7 bases, with 13 bases between them. The CDR3 nucleotides are TGCGCCAGCAGCTTGGGGGGACAATCCCGTGAAAAACTGTTTTTT. It specifies CASSLGGQSREKLFF.

The rearrangement uses TRBV18 and TRBJ1-4; TRBD1 matches at 9 bases. The CDR3 runs 15 residues. The V gene end was trimmed by 4 bases and the J gene end by 4 bases; junction bases not matched to a gene: 4. In germline, CDR1 is KGHSH, CDR2 LQKENI. The CDR3 sequence: CASSHRGQINEKLFF. The CDR3 nucleotides read TGTGCCAGCTCACACAGGGGGCAGATTAATGAAAAACTGTTTTTT.

The rearrangement uses TRBV2 and TRBJ1-3, with D perhaps matching TRBD1 (5 bases). Deletions cut 2 bases from V and 2 bases from J, with 10 bases between. The CDR3 has 15 amino acids. Germline assignment: CDR1 SNHLY and CDR2 FYNNEI. Here the CDR3 reads CASSEFPTAGNTIYF. In DNA, the CDR3 is TGTGCCAGCAGTGAATTCCCGACAGCTGGAAACACCATATATTTT.

This clone was observed a single time. V gene TRBV6-6 combines with J gene TRBJ2-2, with D tentatively TRBD1 (7 bases). Between the trimmed V and J ends, which lost 6 bases and 1 base, there was a span of 15 bases. The germline V gene encodes CDR1 MNHNY and CDR2 SVGAGI (reference sequence). This CDR3 comprises 16 residues. CDR3 nucleotide sequence: TGTGCCAGCAGCCCTGGAGGGGGCCAGAACACCGGGGAGCTGTTTTTT. The encoded protein is CASSPGGGQNTGELFF.

The rearrangement links TRBV11-3 to TRBJ1-1; no reliable D call. The V end lost 1 base, the J end lost 2 bases, and 11 bases lay between the germline ends. The CDR3 covers 15 residues. Germline loops: CDR1 SGHNT, CDR2 YENEEA. CDR3 sequence (DNA): TGTGCCAGCAGCTTAGGGGCCCCATTAAACACTGAAGCTTTCTTT. This gives the protein CASSLGAPLNTEAFF. The full variable domain, with the rest looked up from reference TRBV11-3 and TRBJ1-1, is EAGVVQSPRYKIIEKKQPVAFWCNPISGHNTLYWYLQNLGQGPELLIRYENEEAVDDSQLPKDRFSAERLKGVDSTLKIQPAELGDSAVYLCASSLGAPLNTEAFFGQGTRLTVV.

The chain couples TRBV7-9 to TRBJ2-2, with 9 bases identical to TRBD2. Trimming took 4 bases from V and 6 from J; bases not matched to a gene: 6. The V gene's germline CDR1 is SEHNR and CDR2 FQNEAQ (reference sequence). This CDR3 has 15 amino acids. CDR3 sequence: CASSSPRGGAGELFF. CDR3 DNA sequence: TGTGCCAGCAGCTCGCCCCGCGGGGGGGCCGGGGAGCTGTTTTTT. The full variable domain, in which reference TRBV7-9 and TRBJ2-2 provide the parts outside the CDR3, is DTGVSQNPRHKITKRGQNVTFRCDPISEHNRLYWYRQTLGQGPEFLTYFQNEAQLEKSRLLSDRFSAERPKGSFSTLEIQRTEQGDSAMYLCASSSPRGGAGELFFGEGSRLTVL.

This chain links TRBV5-4 with TRBJ2-5, with D possibly matching TRBD2 (5 bases). The ends were cut back, 3 bases at V and 4 bases at J, with 10 bases in the middle. This CDR3 spans 13 amino acids. CDR1 and CDR2 from the germline V gene are SGHNT and YYREEE (reference sequence). DNA of the CDR3: TGTGCCAGCAGCTCGGACTTTCCAGAGACCCAGTACTTC. Protein sequence: CASSSDFPETQYF.

CDR3 sequence reads: CASQRRTSGADEQFF. The DNA of the CDR3 is TGTGCCAGCCAGCGGCGAACTAGCGGGGCCGATGAGCAGTTCTTC. The chain carries TRBV19 and TRBJ2-1; 10 bases agree with TRBD2. The CDR3 sequence is 15 residues long. V lost 9 bases and J lost 8; bases outside the gene matches: 13. Germline V lookup: CDR1 LNHDA, CDR2 SQIVND (reference sequence).

CDR3 loop: CASSPFLSGGLQETQYF. DNA for the CDR3: TGTGCCAGCAGCCCTTTTCTTAGCGGGGGGCTCCAAGAGACCCAGTACTTC. The chain carries TRBV3-1 (or the pseudogene TRBV3-2) and TRBJ2-5; 10 bases fit TRBD2. This CDR3 comprises 17 residues. Per germline, CDR1 LGHDT and CDR2 YNNKEL (reference sequence). V lost 4 bases to trimming and J lost 1 base; unmatched junction nucleotides: 9.

CDR3: CASSRGSPNEKLFF. The CDR3 DNA reads as TGTGCCAGCAGTAGGGGGTCCCCTAATGAAAAACTGTTTTTT. This sequence joins TRBV6-5 and TRBJ1-4; TRBD1 might be the D (6 bases). V lost 5 bases and J lost 3, with 10 bases in between. The germline CDR1 and CDR2 sequences are MNHEY and SVGAGI. The CDR3 is made up of 14 amino acids.

The J gene is TRBJ2-1, the V gene TRBV19, with 11 bases lining up with TRBD2. This CDR3 contains 15 residues. The V gene end was trimmed by 7 bases and the J gene end by 6 bases; junction bases not matched to a gene: 8. Germline CDR1 is LNHDA and CDR2 is SQIVND (reference sequence). CDR3 in DNA: TGTGCCAGTAAGGGGACTAGCGGACGCATCAATGAGCAGTTCTTC. Translating it yields CASKGTSGRINEQFF.

This rearrangement joins TRBV29-1 to TRBJ2-1, with 8 bases that match TRBD1. Germline values: CDR1 SQVTM, CDR2 ANQGSEA. With V trimmed by 6 bases and J by 2 bases, 6 bases remained unmatched. This CDR3 region has 14 residues. The chain's CDR3 is CSVRRTGPYNEQFF. Written as DNA, the CDR3 is TGCAGCGTCCGAAGGACAGGGCCCTACAATGAGCAGTTCTTC.

This sequence joins TRBV20-1 and TRBJ1-1; 7 bases map to TRBD1. The germline V gene encodes CDR1 DFQATT and CDR2 SNEGSKA (reference sequence). J gave up 10 bases and V 3 bases, and 5 bases lay outside the gene matches. The CDR3 extends over 11 amino acids. CDR3 sequence (DNA): TGCAGTGCTAGCGAACAGGGGATAGCTTTCTTT. It codes for CSASEQGIAFF.

V usage is TRBV28 and J usage is TRBJ1-5; 7 bases are a match to TRBD1. CDR1 is MDHEN, CDR2 SYDVKM, per germline. V shed 5 bases and J 0 bases; nucleotides not matched to a gene: 10. The CDR3 has 17 residues. The CDR3 DNA is TGTGCCAGCAGTCTACAGGGGATGGGATATAGCAATCAGCCCCAGCATTTT. This translates into CASSLQGMGYSNQPQHF.

This clone occurred a few times. The chain employs TRBV19 and TRBJ1-6; 9 bases map to TRBD1. Losses at the gene ends were 11 bases for V and 7 bases for J; bases not matched to a gene: 6. CDR1 LNHDA and CDR2 SQIVND come from the germline V gene (reference sequence). The CDR3 runs 13 residues. The CDR3 nucleotides are TGTGCCTCTTGGGACAGGGTAAATTCACCCCTCCACTTT. Translating gives CASWDRVNSPLHF.